The entry below gives a single TCR beta chain sequence along with its context. One Seattle source followed patients from active infection through their disease course. Source study methods: Estimation of nucleated cell counts relied on the amplification of reference gene primers. Produced via immunoSEQ multiplex PCR; TCRdb's table is partial and in-frame only. V, J and clone size derive from that table, while D and trimming were established from the DNA sequence. The sample records under 200,000 clones, about 86% being singletons. The record originates from a study of blood T cell repertoires in COVID-19. CDR3 length: 11 amino acids. Trimming shortened V by 6 bases and J by 7 bases, and 9 bases separated the two germline ends. Germline V gene lookup returns CDR1 SNHLY and CDR2 FYNNEI.

V usage is TRBV2 and J usage is TRBJ1-1, with D possibly TRBD1 on 5 matching bases. This sequence originates from a woman aged 70 to 79 with COVID-19, enrolled during active disease. The sequenced sample was peripheral blood. CDR3: CASSPQDEAFF. The CDR3, as DNA: TGTGCCAGCAGCCCACAGGATGAAGCTTTCTTT.